These T cell receptor beta chains were read from a single sample in a study of cytomegalovirus exposure and HLA in healthy donors. Some clones are missing from TCRdb's copy, which holds only in-frame ones; the method was immunoSEQ multiplex PCR. The sample has 20,000 to 30,000 clones; just under 80% are singletons. Sequenced sample: PBMCs. The receptors were gathered from a male donor in good health and CMV-seronegative. The CDR3 runs from the conserved cysteine through the conserved F or W. D genes are given only for firm matches. Size tells how often a clone was seen (once, few, many) or the class of an expanded clone, and some rows leave it out.

j_call	v_call	d_call	cdr3_length	clone_size	cdr3_nt	cdr3_aa
TRBJ2-1	TRBV15	TRBD2	16	once	TGTGCCACCAGCAGAGGAACCGGGGCGGGGGTGGTTGAGCAGTTCTTC	CATSRGTGAGVVEQFF
TRBJ2-1	TRBV6-6	.	14	.	TGTGCCAGCAGCCCTACTAGTTCCAACAATGAGCAGTTCTTC	CASSPTSSNNEQFF
TRBJ2-7	TRBV7-2	TRBD2	15	.	TGTGCCAGCAGCATCCTAGCGGGCCCTTACGAGGAGCAGTACTTC	CASSILAGPYEEQYF
TRBJ1-2	TRBV7-2	TRBD1	18	.	TGTGCCAGCAGCTTACTTTTCGGGACAGGTCCGTTCTCCTATGGCTACACCTTC	CASSLLFGTGPFSYGYTF
TRBJ1-4	TRBV2	.	14	.	TGTGCCAGCAATAACAGGGATGTTAATGAAAAACTGTTTTTT	CASNNRDVNEKLFF
TRBJ2-4	TRBV7-2	TRBD1	16	.	TGTGCCAGCAGCCCGCGGACAGGGAAGGCCAAAAACACTCAGTACTTC	CASSPRTGKAKNTQYF
TRBJ2-1	TRBV10-3	TRBD2	15	.	TGTGCCATCGGTACCGGGACTAGCGAGAACAATGAGCAGTTCTTC	CAIGTGTSENNEQFF
TRBJ2-2	TRBV11-3	TRBD2	14	.	TGTGCCAGCAGCCGTACAATAGCGGGCGGGGAGCTGTTTTTT	CASSRTIAGGELFF
TRBJ2-3	TRBV29-1	.	10	.	TGCAGCGTTGAACAGGATACGCAGTATTTT	CSVEQDTQYF
TRBJ2-2	TRBV6-4	.	14	.	TGTGCCAGCAGTGCCAGCGGGAACACCGGGGAGCTGTTTTTT	CASSASGNTGELFF
TRBJ2-1	TRBV4-3	TRBD1	18	.	TGCGCCAGCAGCCAAGATCTTTGGACAGGGGGAAATCTTAATGAGCAGTTCTTC	CASSQDLWTGGNLNEQFF
TRBJ2-1	TRBV5-8	TRBD1	15	.	TGTGCCAGCAGCTTGCGGGATGAGGGGGCCAATGAGCAGTTCTTC	CASSLRDEGANEQFF
TRBJ1-4	TRBV30	.	15	.	TGTGCCTGGAGCCCCCAGGATGCAACTAATGAAAAACTGTTTTTT	CAWSPQDATNEKLFF
TRBJ2-1	TRBV7-3	TRBD1	15	.	TGTGCCGGCAGCTCTGCGGGGACAGGGGTCAATGAGCAGTTCTTC	CAGSSAGTGVNEQFF
TRBJ1-4	TRBV27	.	14	.	TGTGCCAGCAGTTTAATTGGGGGGTATGAAAAACTGTTTTTT	CASSLIGGYEKLFF
TRBJ1-2	TRBV6-6	.	15	.	TGTGCCAGCAGTTACTCGGGTAGCCGAAACTATGGCTACACCTTC	CASSYSGSRNYGYTF
TRBJ1-5	TRBV6-1	TRBD1	15	few	TGTGCCAGCAGTAGCAGGGACAGGGAGAATCAGCCCCAGCATTTT	CASSSRDRENQPQHF
TRBJ2-5	TRBV5-1	.	13	.	TGCGCCAGCAGCTTGACAGGGACAGAGACCCAGTACTTC	CASSLTGTETQYF